Below, 6 T cell receptor beta chains from the same sample are listed, as sequenced in a study of blood T cell repertoires in COVID-19. Repertoires were generated with immunoSEQ multiplex PCR, while TCRdb's copy carries only in-frame clones and drops some. Of around 40,000 clones in the sample, roughly 78% were seen once. What was sequenced was peripheral blood. The receptors come from a man older than 75 with active or convalescent COVID-19.

The V and J genes are TRBV28 and TRBJ2-6, with D maybe TRBD2 (5 bases). Germline lookup yields CDR1 MDHEN and CDR2 SYDVKM. This CDR3 comprises 17 residues. V was cut by 6 bases and J by 1 base, with 16 bases left in between. Here the CDR3 reads CASSGGGPPSGANVLTF. The CDR3 DNA is TGTGCCAGCAGCGGAGGAGGTCCTCCGTCTGGGGCCAACGTCCTGACTTTC.

The chain carries TRBV28 and TRBJ2-2; 8 positions match TRBD2. The CDR3 extends over 16 amino acids. Germline lookup yields CDR1 MDHEN and CDR2 SYDVKM. Trimming cost V 4 bases and J 3 bases; bases outside gene matches: 7. The CDR3 bases are TGTGCCAGCAGTTCCCGGGGGGGGCGGTACACCGGGGAGCTGTTTTTT. Protein sequence: CASSSRGGRYTGELFF.

This rearrangement joins TRBV11-2 to TRBJ2-2; D not resolved. Per germline, CDR1 SGHAT and CDR2 FQNNGV. Trimming pared 2 bases from V and 1 base from J, leaving 11 bases between. The CDR3 is 16 amino acids. The chain's CDR3 is CASSLHPPGNTGELFF. In nucleotides, the CDR3 is TGTGCCAGCAGCTTACATCCTCCCGGGAACACCGGGGAGCTGTTTTTT.

V usage is TRBV5-4 and J usage is TRBJ2-1, with TRBD2 identical over 10 bases. V shed 2 bases, J shed 4 bases, and the junction held 3 bases outside the gene matches. The V gene's germline CDR1 is SGHNT and CDR2 YYREEE (reference sequence). The CDR3 extends over 15 amino acids. CDR3 DNA: TGTGCCAGCAGCTTATTAGCGGGAGGTTACAATGAGCAGTTCTTC. It encodes CASSLLAGGYNEQFF.

This chain uses TRBV3-1 (or the pseudogene TRBV3-2) with TRBJ1-1; D is unclear. Trimming cost V 1 base and J 6 bases, with 9 bases left between them. CDR1 is LGHDT and CDR2 is YNNKEL in the germline V gene (reference sequence). CDR3 length equals 13 residues. The CDR3 nucleotides are TGTGCCAGCAGCCAAGCGGGGTTCGCTGAAGCTTTCTTT. This translates into CASSQAGFAEAFF.

This clone has a handful of counts. The chain carries TRBV7-8 and TRBJ2-4; D perhaps matches TRBD2 (6 bases). V was clipped by 5 bases and J by 1 base, with 9 bases between them. Germline-derived CDR1 and CDR2 are SGHVS and FQNEAQ. There are 14 residues in the CDR3. CDR3: CASSPRGAKNIQYF. The CDR3 region has the DNA TGTGCCAGCAGCCCGCGGGGTGCCAAAAACATTCAGTACTTC.